A selection of T cell receptor beta chains follows, all from one sample in a study of cytomegalovirus exposure and HLA in healthy donors. The assay was immunoSEQ multiplex PCR, and TCRdb's table has in-frame clones only and misses some. The sample includes a few hundred thousand clones, approximately 90% of them seen just once. The specimen sequenced was PBMCs. The receptor set was obtained from a woman in her late teens or twenties in good health and CMV-seronegative. Both conserved end residues are part of each CDR3. D genes are given only for firm matches. Rows may omit the clone size; those that give it use once, few, many or a size class.

D	J	length	size	V	DNA	CDR3
NA	TRBJ1-2	17	NA	TRBV14	TGTGCCAGCAGCCAAGACAGTTTGGACAGTGAGAACTATGGCTACACCTTC	CASSQDSLDSENYGYTF
NA	TRBJ2-4	16	NA	TRBV21-1	TGTGCCAGCAGCAAAGATTGGAGGGCAGCCAAAAACATTCAGTACTTC	CASSKDWRAAKNIQYF
TRBD1	TRBJ2-1	16	NA	TRBV15	TGTGCCACCAGCAGAGATCTAGGGACAGGGGGCTATGAGCAGTTCTTC	CATSRDLGTGGYEQFF
TRBD1	TRBJ2-1	12	NA	TRBV7-9	TGTTCCAGCAGCTCCGACAGGGGTGAGCAGTTCTTC	CSSSSDRGEQFF
TRBD1	TRBJ1-1	15	once	TRBV19	TGTGCCAGTAAGGAGCGGGACAGGGGGCCCACTGAAGCTTTCTTT	CASKERDRGPTEAFF
TRBD2	TRBJ2-7	14	NA	TRBV6-1	TGTGCCAGCAGTGAAGGGGGACTAACCTACGAGCAGTACTTC	CASSEGGLTYEQYF
NA	TRBJ1-2	15	NA	TRBV21-1	TGTGCCAGCCCCTGGGTCCGAGCCCTAGATCATGGCTACACCTTC	CASPWVRALDHGYTF
TRBD1	TRBJ1-1	14	once	TRBV27	TGTGCCAGCAGTTTATGGGACAGAAACACTGAAGCTTTCTTT	CASSLWDRNTEAFF
TRBD1	TRBJ1-1	15	NA	TRBV5-4	TGTGCCAGCAGCTTCCCGACAGGGGGTGGCACTGAAGCTTTCTTT	CASSFPTGGGTEAFF
NA	TRBJ1-1	15	NA	TRBV6-5	TGTGCCAGCAGTTACTCGGGCGGACTGTTGGGTGAAGCTTTCTTT	CASSYSGGLLGEAFF
TRBD1	TRBJ2-7	15	NA	TRBV7-3	TGTGCCAGCAGCTTAGTCGGGACAGCCCCCTACGAGCAGTACTTC	CASSLVGTAPYEQYF
TRBD1	TRBJ1-5	15	NA	TRBV7-8	TGTGCCAGCAGCTTAGGACAGGGGGAAACCCAGCCCCAGCATTTT	CASSLGQGETQPQHF
TRBD1	TRBJ2-7	15	NA	TRBV27	TGTGCCAGCAGTAGCCCGGGACAGGGTTTAGGCGAGCAGTACTTC	CASSSPGQGLGEQYF
NA	TRBJ2-3	13	NA	TRBV30	TGTGCCTGGAGTATGGAGGTCACAGATACGCAGTATTTT	CAWSMEVTDTQYF
TRBD1	TRBJ1-5	14	NA	TRBV30	TGTGCCTGGACCCCGGGACAGGGGGATCAGCCCCAGCATTTT	CAWTPGQGDQPQHF